This T cell receptor beta chain was sequenced during a study of breast tumors, draining lymph nodes, adjacent tissues. Study-wide findings and caveats: Most tumor T cells seemingly derive from lymph node, then expand in tumor. Tumor TCR diversity was below lymph nodes but above nontumor tissue.

As regards this clonotype: Its matching antigen is unknown.

Germline lookup yields CDR1 GTSNPN and CDR2 SVGIG (reference sequence). The V and J ends lost 0 bases and 4 bases, in that order; junction bases with no gene match: 3. The CDR3 is 15 residues long. TCRdb re-called the multiplex PCR reads with MiXCR, one entry per CDR3 protein. The sample holds under 150,000 distinct CDR3 sequences, more than 20% seen once. The lymph nodes were axillary draining lymph nodes from breast cancer patients. The sequence was collected from a female donor with breast cancer. Some clones in this sample may be carry-over from other donors' samples. This sequence joins TRBV30 and TRBJ2-2; 9 bases agree with TRBD1. The sequencing input was axillary lymph node tissue. CDR3 residues: CAWSVLTGGTGELFF. For the CDR3, the DNA is TGTGCCTGGAGTGTATTGACAGGGGGCACCGGGGAGCTGTTTTTT. Full variable domain (remainder filled in from reference TRBV30 and TRBJ2-2): SQTIHQWPATLVQPVGSPLSLECTVEGTSNPNLYWYRQAAGRGLQLLFYSVGIGQISSEVPQNLSASRPQDRQFILSSKKLLLSDSGFYLCAWSVLTGGTGELFFGEGSRLTVL.